This T cell receptor beta chain was sequenced during a study of regulatory T cells in long-lasting Graves disease. Building of the TCR beta libraries involved iRepertoire HTBI primers and Arm-PCR of CDR3 regions. Original data processing: Spanning all samples, the identified segments comprised over 50 TRBV and around 15 TRBJ. TCRdb reprocessed the multiplex PCR reads with MiXCR, giving one entry per CDR3 protein. For this entry, the V and J calls and clone size follow TCRdb and not the study's own pipeline. Of approximately 440,000 distinct CDR3 sequences in the sample, roughly 15% were seen once. This clonotype was seen more than once but under ten times. Sample time point: newly diagnosed GD, antithyroid drugs for less than 3 months. Extracted PBMC RNA gave rise to the TCR library. After removal of 3 bases from V and 3 bases from J, the junction contained 3 bases not matched to a gene. Looked up from germline, CDR1 is LGHDT and CDR2 is YNNKEL (reference sequence). CDR3 length: 15 amino acids.

This sample also belongs to another study, concerning T cells in Graves' hyperthyroidism and ophthalmopathy.

This clonotype was sampled from a middle-aged man with Graves disease. This chain connects TRBV3-1 to TRBJ2-7; 12 bases line up with TRBD2. Specimen: peripheral blood mononuclear cells (PBMCs), collected at new diagnosis, from a patient treated with antithyroid drugs. The CDR3 loop is CASSHGLAGRYEQYF. In nucleotides, the CDR3 is TGTGCCAGCAGCCACGGACTAGCGGGACGCTACGAGCAGTACTTC.